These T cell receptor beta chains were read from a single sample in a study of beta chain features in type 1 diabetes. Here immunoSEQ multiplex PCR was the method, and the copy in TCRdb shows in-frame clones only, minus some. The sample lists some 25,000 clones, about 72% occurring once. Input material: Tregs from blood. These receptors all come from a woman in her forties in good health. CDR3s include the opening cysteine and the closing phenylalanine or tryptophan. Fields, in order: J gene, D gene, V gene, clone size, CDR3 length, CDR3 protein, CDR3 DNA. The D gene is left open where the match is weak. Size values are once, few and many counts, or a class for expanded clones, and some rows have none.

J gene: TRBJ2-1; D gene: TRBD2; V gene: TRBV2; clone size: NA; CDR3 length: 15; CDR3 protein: CASRAGLEGYNEQFF; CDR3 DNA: TGTGCCAGCAGGGCGGGACTAGAGGGTTACAATGAGCAGTTCTTC
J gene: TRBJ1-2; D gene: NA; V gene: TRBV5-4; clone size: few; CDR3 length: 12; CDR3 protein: CASSFQQDGYTF; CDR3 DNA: TGTGCCAGCAGCTTCCAACAGGATGGCTACACCTTC
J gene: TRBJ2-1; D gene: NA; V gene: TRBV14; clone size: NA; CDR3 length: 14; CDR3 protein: CASSQGDFYNEQFF; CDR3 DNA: TGTGCCAGCAGCCAGGGGGACTTCTACAATGAGCAGTTCTTC
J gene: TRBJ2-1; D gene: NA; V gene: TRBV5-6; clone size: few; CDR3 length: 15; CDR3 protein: CASSLVGGRGREQFF; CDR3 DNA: TGTGCCAGCAGCTTGGTTGGAGGGCGGGGGCGAGAGCAGTTCTTC
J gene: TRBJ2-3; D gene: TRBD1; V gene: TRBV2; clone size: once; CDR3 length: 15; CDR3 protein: CASSPRRQGRDTQYF; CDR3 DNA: TGTGCCAGCAGCCCAAGAAGACAGGGCCGGGATACGCAGTATTTT
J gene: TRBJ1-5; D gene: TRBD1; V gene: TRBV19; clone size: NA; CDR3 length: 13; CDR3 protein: CASTGDGDQPQHF; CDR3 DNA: TGTGCCAGCACAGGGGACGGCGATCAGCCCCAGCATTTT
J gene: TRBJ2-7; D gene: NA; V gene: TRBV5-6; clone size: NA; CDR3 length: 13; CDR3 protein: CASSFTGSYEQYF; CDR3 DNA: TGTGCCAGCAGCTTTACAGGATCCTACGAGCAGTACTTC
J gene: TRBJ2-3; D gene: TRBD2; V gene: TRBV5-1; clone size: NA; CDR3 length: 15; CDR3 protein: CASSLGSGGEDTQYF; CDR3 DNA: TGCGCCAGCAGCTTGGGTAGCGGGGGGGAAGATACGCAGTATTTT
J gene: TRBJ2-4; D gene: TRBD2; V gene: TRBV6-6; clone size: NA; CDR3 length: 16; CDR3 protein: CASTPVSGAAKNTQYF; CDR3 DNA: TGTGCCAGCACTCCCGTTAGCGGGGCGGCCAAAAACACTCAGTACTTC
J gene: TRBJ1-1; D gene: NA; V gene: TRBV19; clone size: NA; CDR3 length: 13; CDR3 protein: CASSSTPNTEAFF; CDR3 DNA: TGTGCCAGTAGTAGTACACCGAACACTGAAGCTTTCTTT
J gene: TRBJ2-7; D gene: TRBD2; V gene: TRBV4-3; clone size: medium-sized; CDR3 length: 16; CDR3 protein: CASSQSSDGGGYEQYF; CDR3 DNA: TGCGCCAGCAGCCAATCCAGCGACGGGGGGGGGTACGAGCAGTACTTC
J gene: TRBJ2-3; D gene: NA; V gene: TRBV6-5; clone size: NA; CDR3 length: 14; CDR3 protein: CAFSERLDTDTQYF; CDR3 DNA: TGTGCCTTCTCGGAGCGCCTTGATACAGATACGCAGTATTTT
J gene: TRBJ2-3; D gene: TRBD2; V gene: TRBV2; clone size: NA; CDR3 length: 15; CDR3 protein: CASSTRGGDTDTQYF; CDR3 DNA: TGTGCCAGCAGCACCCGCGGGGGGGACACAGATACGCAGTATTTT
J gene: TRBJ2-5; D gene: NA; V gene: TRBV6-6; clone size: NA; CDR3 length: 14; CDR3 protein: CASSPRAPQETQYF; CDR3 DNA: TGTGCCAGCAGCCCCAGGGCTCCCCAAGAGACCCAGTACTTC
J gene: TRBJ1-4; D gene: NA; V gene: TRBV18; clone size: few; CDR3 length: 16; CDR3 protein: CASSPPTRPRGEKLFF; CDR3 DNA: TGTGCCAGCTCACCACCGACGAGGCCGCGAGGTGAAAAACTGTTTTTT
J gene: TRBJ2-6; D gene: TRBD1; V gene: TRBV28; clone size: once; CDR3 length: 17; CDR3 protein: CASSPGQGSSGANVLTF; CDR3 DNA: TGTGCCAGCAGTCCCGGACAGGGAAGCTCTGGGGCCAACGTCCTGACTTTC